The T cell receptor (beta chain) under discussion was sequenced for a study of T-cell reconstitution after alpha-beta-depleted transplantation in children. Library preparation (for TCRbeta) was performed with unique molecular identifiers. TCRdb re-called the PCR reads through MiXCR, storing one row per CDR3 protein. The sample contains about 420,000 distinct CDR3 sequences, around 16% of which appear only once. Of note for this clonotype: Its antigen remains unknown.

Study-level findings and limits: Surviving recipient T cells and thymic progenitors produced the high day-60 TCRbeta diversity seen in some patients. Reportedly, only several hundred clones from non-depleted graft cells drove alpha-beta T-cell counts at about two months. T-cell counts and diversity at one year post-transplant came mainly from newly produced T cells.

Material: PBMCs, mostly from graft donor cells, obtained 360 days after TCRalphabeta/CD19-depleted stem cell transplant. The receptor comes from a boy younger than two who had a stem cell transplant for Wiskott-Aldrich syndrome, so the T cells may come from the graft donor.

CDR3 sequence (DNA): TGTGCCAGCAGTTTCAGGGGGCGAGGCGGGGAGCTGTTTTTT. This encodes CASSFRGRGGELFF. The V and J genes are TRBV12-3 or TRBV12-4 and TRBJ2-2; TRBD1 agrees at 8 bases. The CDR3 has 14 amino acids. The V gene end was trimmed by 3 bases and the J gene end by 7 bases; junction bases not matched to a gene: 4.